This TCR beta chain was identified in a study of lymphopenia after photon versus proton radiotherapy. Study-level results: Under photons, naive T cells and diversity fell while effector/memory populations rose.

This clone turned up a few times. Its antigen is not known. The assay was immunoSEQ multiplex PCR, and TCRdb's table has in-frame clones only and misses some. The sample contains about 29,000 clones, roughly 86% of which appear only once. The CDR3 length is 15 residues. Germline V gives CDR1 MNHNS, CDR2 SASEGT. V was clipped by 1 base and J by 0 bases, with 7 bases between them. The TCR originated in a woman in her fifties or sixties with cholangiocarcinoma. Some clones in this sample may be carry-over from other donors' samples. The sequences come from peripheral blood, collected from a patient treated with proton-based radiotherapy. The chain employs TRBV6-1 and TRBJ1-5, with D unresolved. The CDR3: CASSEVGISNQPQHF. Written as DNA, the CDR3 is TGTGCCAGCAGTGAAGTGGGGATTAGCAATCAGCCCCAGCATTTT.